This T cell receptor (beta chain) was profiled in a study of beta chain features in type 1 diabetes. Looked up from germline, CDR1 is GTSNPN and CDR2 is SVGIG (reference sequence). The CDR3 has 13 amino acids. Between the trimmed V and J ends, which lost 5 bases and 3 bases, there was a span of 13 bases. Study-wide findings and caveats: There was a moderate but significant shortening of TCRB CDR3s in all four CD4+ subsets of Type 1 diabetes patients.

As to this clone: Its target is not known.

The investigators reverse transcribed all of the isolated RNA, so they sequenced expressed TCRB transcripts. Data came from immunoSEQ multiplex PCR; TCRdb stores just in-frame clones and leaves some out. This sample has about 660,000 clones; more than 13% occur once, and the top ten carry 0.03% to 0.045%. V usage is TRBV30 and J usage is TRBJ1-1; D is undetermined. The specimen sequenced was naive CD4+ T cells from blood. This sequence originates from a man younger than 30 with type 1 diabetes. CDR3 amino acids: CAWLLTEDTEAFF. The CDR3 nucleotides read TGTGCCTGGTTGCTCACGGAGGACACTGAAGCTTTCTTT.